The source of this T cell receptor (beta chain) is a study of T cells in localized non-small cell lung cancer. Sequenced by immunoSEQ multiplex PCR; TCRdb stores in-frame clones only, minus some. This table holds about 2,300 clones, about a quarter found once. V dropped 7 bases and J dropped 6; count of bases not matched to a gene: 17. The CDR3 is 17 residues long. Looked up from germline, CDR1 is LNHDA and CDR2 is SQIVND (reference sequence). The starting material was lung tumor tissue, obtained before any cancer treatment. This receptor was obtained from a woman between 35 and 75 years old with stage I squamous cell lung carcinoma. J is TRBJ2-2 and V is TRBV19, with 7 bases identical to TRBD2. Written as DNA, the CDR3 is TGTGCCAGTATCGGCCCTGGCGGGAGAAAGCTTGCCGGGGAGCTGTTTTTT. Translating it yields CASIGPGGRKLAGELFF.